This entry lists 16 T cell receptor beta chains sequenced from one sample in a study of OX40 agonist ivuxolimab in advanced cancers. Libraries were prepared by immunoSEQ multiplex PCR; TCRdb keeps only in-frame clonotypes and omits some of them. The sample holds approximately 89,000 clones, 88% seen once. This sample comprised CD4+ or CD8+ T cells sorted from blood, obtained in a trial of the OX40 agonist ivuxolimab. These receptors were taken from an adult with an advanced solid tumor such as melanoma, head and neck, liver or kidney cancer.

The gene calls are TRBV5-4 and TRBJ2-5; 10 positions match TRBD2. Looked up from germline, CDR1 is SGHNT and CDR2 is YYREEE (reference sequence). This CDR3 spans 16 amino acids. Trimming removed 0 bases from V and 5 bases from J; junction bases left unmatched: 7. CDR3 nucleotide sequence: TGTGCCAGCAGCTTGGCGTTGCTAGCGGGGGTCGAGACCCAGTACTTC. This codes for CASSLALLAGVETQYF.

This chain connects TRBV2 to TRBJ2-2, with D hard to call. The CDR3 sequence is 13 residues long. V was shortened by 8 bases and J by 7 bases, with 14 bases between the two germline ends. Germline values: CDR1 SNHLY, CDR2 FYNNEI. The CDR3 protein is CASCVIVNGELFF. The CDR3 region has the DNA TGTGCCAGCTGTGTGATTGTTAACGGGGAGCTGTTTTTT.

J is TRBJ2-1 and V is TRBV7-2; D is uncertain. Trimming removed 5 bases from V and 3 bases from J, with 5 bases in between. CDR3 length equals 12 residues. CDR1 is SGHTA and CDR2 is FQGNSA in the germline V gene. CDR3 in DNA: TGTGCCAGCAGCCAGCTCTACAATGAGCAGTTCTTC. Encoded protein: CASSQLYNEQFF.

The CDR3 reads CASSLYQRLGNEKLFF. Written as DNA, the CDR3 is TGTGCCAGCAGCTTATACCAGAGATTAGGGAATGAAAAACTGTTTTTT. The genes are TRBV7-2 and TRBJ1-4, with no clear D. Germline assignment: CDR1 SGHTA and CDR2 FQGNSA. The CDR3 covers 16 residues. V was shortened by 2 bases and J by 5 bases, with 15 bases between the two germline ends. The full variable domain, rest sourced from reference TRBV7-2 and TRBJ1-4, is GAGVSQSPSNKVTEKGKDVELRCDPISGHTALYWYRQSLGQGLEFLIYFQGNSAPDKSGLPSDRFSAERTGGSVSTLTIQRTQQEDSAVYLCASSLYQRLGNEKLFFGSGTQLSVL.

Comments on this clone: The junction shows a germline mismatch at one end, possibly a read error. The chain uses TRBV5-1 and TRBJ1-3, with D perhaps TRBD1 (6 bases). CDR1 is SGHRS, CDR2 YFSETQ, per germline. This CDR3 has 14 amino acids. The CDR3 loop reads CASSRDTSGSTIYF. The CDR3 region has the DNA TGTGCCAGCAGTAGGGACACCTCTGGAAGCACCATATATTTT.

This chain uses TRBV5-5 with TRBJ2-3; D not certain. Germline V gene data show CDR1 as SGHKS and CDR2 as YYEKEE (reference sequence). This CDR3 comprises 13 residues. V was pared by 4 bases and J by 0 bases, with 6 bases between. CDR3 sequence (DNA): TGTGCCAGCAGCCCATCGAGCACAGATACGCAGTATTTT. Its translation is CASSPSSTDTQYF.

This sequence joins TRBV6-5 and TRBJ1-5; tentative D call: TRBD1 (6 bases). The CDR3 runs to 14 residues. The V and J ends lost 6 bases and 2 bases respectively, with 11 bases between them. Germline assignment: CDR1 MNHEY and CDR2 SVGAGI. Here the CDR3 DNA reads TGTGCCAGCAGGCAGGGGAATGGCAATCAGCCCCAGCATTTT. Translated, it gives CASRQGNGNQPQHF.

The chain employs TRBV9 and TRBJ2-4; TRBD1 aligns across 7 bases. The CDR3 contains 14 residues. From germline, CDR1 is SGDLS and CDR2 YYNGEE. After removal of 4 bases from V and 8 bases from J, the junction contained 9 bases not matched to a gene. This chain's CDR3 is CASSPETGLDIQYF. CDR3 DNA: TGTGCCAGCAGCCCCGAGACAGGGCTGGACATTCAGTACTTC.

The chain uses TRBV10-3 and TRBJ2-3, with 7 bases lining up with TRBD1. The germline V gene encodes CDR1 ENHRY and CDR2 SYGVKD. The CDR3 sequence is 18 residues long. J gave up 6 bases and V 2 bases, and 17 bases lay outside the gene matches. The CDR3 region has the DNA TGTGCCATCAGTGAGCGCCCCAGGACAGGCCCCTCGGAGGATACGCAGTATTTT. Protein product: CAISERPRTGPSEDTQYF.

The V and J genes are TRBV6-6 and TRBJ1-2; 9 positions match TRBD1. The trim removed 7 bases at V and 1 base at J, leaving 10 bases unmatched. The V gene's germline CDR1 is MNHNY and CDR2 SVGAGI (reference sequence). This CDR3 spans 16 amino acids. CDR3 nucleotides: TGTGCCAGCAATTCCCGGACAGGGGCGAGTAACTATGGCTACACCTTC. Protein sequence: CASNSRTGASNYGYTF.

V gene TRBV6-1 combines with J gene TRBJ1-1; D is possibly TRBD1 (5 bases). V dropped 2 bases and J dropped 10 bases, with 14 bases sitting between them. The CDR3 spans 13 residues. CDR1 MNHNS and CDR2 SASEGT come from the germline V gene. In DNA form, the CDR3 reads TGTGCCAGCAGTGAACGGGTGGGGCAAGTAGCTTTCTTT. This sequence encodes CASSERVGQVAFF.

V gene TRBV27 combines with J gene TRBJ2-6, with D perhaps matching TRBD2 (5 bases). V shed 3 bases and J shed 2 bases, with 8 bases lying between them. The CDR3 loop spans 15 amino acids. Germline assignment: CDR1 MNHEY and CDR2 SMNVEV (reference sequence). The CDR3 sequence is CASSFRGTGANVLTF. CDR3 nucleotides: TGTGCCAGCAGTTTTCGAGGGACTGGGGCCAACGTCCTGACTTTC.

The chain joins TRBV29-1 to TRBJ1-2, with D hard to call. CDR1 SQVTM and CDR2 ANQGSEA come from the germline V gene. CDR3 length equals 11 residues. Deletions cut 6 bases from V and 3 bases from J, with 8 bases between. The CDR3 loop reads CSVSRDYGYTF. In DNA form, the CDR3 reads TGCAGCGTCTCGCGGGACTATGGCTACACCTTC.

The chain links TRBV7-9 to TRBJ2-3; D ambiguous. Germline CDR1 and CDR2: SEHNR and FQNEAQ (reference sequence). The CDR3 spans 14 residues. Trimming left V 1 base short and J 9 bases short, with 14 bases between. The CDR3 region is CASSLDPGLATQYF. The DNA of the CDR3 is TGTGCCAGCAGCTTAGATCCGGGCCTCGCGACGCAGTATTTT.

J is TRBJ2-7 and V is TRBV5-5; possibly TRBD1 or TRBD2 for D (5 bases each). V lost 0 bases and J 10 bases, leaving 17 bases between the germline ends. There are 14 residues in the CDR3. Germline CDR1 is SGHKS and CDR2 is YYEKEE (reference sequence). The CDR3 DNA reads TGTGCCAGCAGCTTGGAAGGCAGGGAGTATAGCCAGTACTTC. Its protein is CASSLEGREYSQYF.

The rearrangement links TRBV6-1 to TRBJ2-4, with D unclear. Per the germline V gene, CDR1 is MNHNS and CDR2 is SASEGT. There are 16 residues in the CDR3. The V end was cut by 3 bases, the J end by 0 bases, with 12 bases between. The CDR3 nucleotides read TGTGCCAGCAGTGAGTCCCAAAACCTAGCCAAAAACATTCAGTACTTC. It is translated as CASSESQNLAKNIQYF.